The 11 T cell receptor beta chains given below trace back to one sample, sequenced in a study of human T cells and chemical hapten exposure. Before extraction, the whole blood was not fractionated, and total RNA was taken from it. Single cDNA molecules in the library carried unique molecular identifiers attached during preparation. TCRdb processed the reads anew with MiXCR; each CDR3 protein has one entry. The sample holds 95,000 to 150,000 distinct CDR3 sequences, approximately 9.3% seen once. Sequenced: whole blood. The receptors here all came from a human donor in good health. Some clones in this sample may be carry-over from other donors' samples.

CDR3 loop: CASSELGTVDQPQHF. The DNA for the CDR3 is TGTGCCAGCAGTGAGCTAGGGACAGTTGATCAGCCCCAGCATTTT. The chain carries TRBV2 and TRBJ1-5, with 7 nucleotides matching TRBD1. CDR3 length: 15 amino acids. Germline V gene sequence: CDR1 SNHLY, CDR2 FYNNEI. V shed 3 bases and J 5 bases; nucleotides not matched to a gene: 7.

This clonotype was counted a few times. The V gene is TRBV2, the J gene TRBJ2-5, with D perhaps matching TRBD1 or TRBD2 (5 bases each). The ends were cut back, 4 bases at V and 5 bases at J, with 11 bases in the middle. The CDR3 length is 13 residues. The V gene's germline CDR1 is SNHLY and CDR2 FYNNEI. Here the CDR3 DNA reads TGTGCCAGCAGTGTCGGCAGGGAGGAGACCCAGTACTTC. It yields the protein CASSVGREETQYF. The whole variable domain, remainder taken from reference TRBV2 and TRBJ2-5, is EPEVTQTPSHQVTQMGQEVILRCVPISNHLYFYWYRQILGQKVEFLVSFYNNEISEKSEIFDDQFSVERPDGSNFTLKIRSTKLEDSAMYFCASSVGREETQYFGPGTRLLVL.

The chain couples TRBV7-9 to TRBJ1-1; 8 nucleotides agree with TRBD1. CDR1 is SEHNR, CDR2 FQNEAQ, per germline (reference sequence). The CDR3 contains 15 residues. The V and J ends lost 3 bases and 5 bases, in that order; junction bases with no gene match: 8. CDR3 in amino acids: CASSFGKTGATEAFF. The CDR3 coding sequence is TGTGCCAGCAGCTTTGGGAAGACAGGGGCTACTGAAGCTTTCTTT.

This clonotype was seen more than once but under ten times. J is TRBJ2-7 and V is TRBV25-1; D gene uncertain. The CDR3 length is 13 residues. The V end was cut by 4 bases, the J end by 2 bases, with 9 bases between. Germline loops: CDR1 MGHDK, CDR2 SYGVNS. The DNA of the CDR3 is TGTGCCAGCAGTGGGATAAAGCCCTACGAGCAGTACTTC. Residues: CASSGIKPYEQYF.

The rearrangement links TRBV7-9 to TRBJ1-3, with D possibly being TRBD1 (5 bases). CDR3 length: 14 amino acids. Looked up from germline, CDR1 is SEHNR and CDR2 is FQNEAQ (reference sequence). V dropped 1 base and J dropped 2 bases, with 6 bases sitting between them. The CDR3 nucleotides are TGTGCCAGCAGCTTAGGCAGGGCTGGAAACACCATATATTTT. Residues: CASSLGRAGNTIYF.

This clonotype was counted many times. This rearrangement joins TRBV9 to TRBJ2-1, with D possibly matching TRBD1 (6 bases). Trimming pared 0 bases from V and 9 bases from J, leaving 16 bases between. Per germline, CDR1 SGDLS and CDR2 YYNGEE. The CDR3 is 15 residues long. This chain's CDR3 is CASSVANRDVGEQFF. The CDR3 region has the DNA TGTGCCAGCAGCGTAGCCAACAGGGATGTTGGTGAGCAGTTCTTC.

This clonotype was seen many times. The chain is built from TRBV4-3 and TRBJ1-6; D is unclear. Trimming stripped 0 bases from V and 7 bases from J, with 10 bases between. CDR3 length: 15 residues. Germline CDR1 is LGHNA and CDR2 is YSLEER. DNA of the CDR3: TGCGCCAGCAGCCAAGATCGCGGACGGAATTCACCCCTCCACTTT. Its translation: CASSQDRGRNSPLHF.

This clonotype has a count of ten or more. The V call is TRBV4-1, the J call TRBJ1-5; D is uncertain. Trimming cost V 3 bases and J 1 base, with 13 bases left between them. The CDR3 has 16 residues. Germline V gives CDR1 MGHRA, CDR2 YSYEKL. The DNA for the CDR3 is TGCGCCAGCAGCCAGATCCCCTGGGGAAGCAATCAGCCCCAGCATTTT. Protein sequence: CASSQIPWGSNQPQHF.

In its sample, this clonotype was seen many times. This sequence joins TRBV6-6 and TRBJ1-3; D not resolved. This CDR3 has 14 residues. Germline-derived CDR1 and CDR2 are MNHNY and SVGAGI (reference sequence). The germline V and J ends were trimmed by 8 bases and 0 bases, with 11 bases remaining between them. CDR3 sequence (DNA): TGTGCCAGCCTCCCTACAGCCTCTGGAAACACCATATATTTT. Translation: CASLPTASGNTIYF.

This clonotype was recorded a few times. The DNA for the CDR3 is TGTGCCAGCAGCCAAATAACCGCTAGCACAGATACGCAGTATTTT. Protein: CASSQITASTDTQYF. The V gene is TRBV14, the J gene TRBJ2-3, with D unresolved. Germline V lookup: CDR1 SGHDN, CDR2 FVKESK. V lost 2 bases and J lost 0, with 9 bases in between. This CDR3 has 15 amino acids.

This clonotype was seen a few times. The genes are TRBV3-1 and TRBJ2-7; tentative D call: TRBD2 (6 bases). The V gene's germline CDR1 is LGHDT and CDR2 YNNKEL (reference sequence). CDR3 size: 16 residues. V was cut by 4 bases and J by 2 bases, with 18 bases left in between. The CDR3 loop reads CASSPLVRLGAYEQYF. The CDR3 region has the DNA TGTGCCAGCAGCCCACTTGTCCGACTAGGCGCCTACGAGCAGTACTTC.